The present T cell receptor beta chain was sequenced within a study of shared clonotypes between healthy human individuals. Study findings and constraints: Larger estimated richness was generally recorded for naive subsets relative to memory subsets. Represented diversity (both genetic and exposure-history) was limited by the small number of donors.

Comments on this clone: Antigen unknown.

CDR3 length: 15 residues. The junction had 7 bases not matched to a gene; V was cut back by 4 bases and J by 6 bases. In germline, CDR1 is SGHRS, CDR2 YFSETQ. Under the authors' procedure: Without quality scores, immunoSEQ junctional reads could not be filtered like full-length reads. Assay used: immunoSEQ multiplex PCR; TCRdb lists only in-frame clones, some missing. The DNA was the basis for D and trimming; V, J and clone size are from that table. The repertoire holds about 1.1 million clones, with approximately 77% as singletons. The sequenced sample was memory CD4+ T cells from PBMCs. The subset here: CD45RA-negative fraction. The TCR sequence derives from a man aged 18 to 30 in good health. Some clones in this sample may be carry-over from other donors' samples. The chain carries TRBV5-1 and TRBJ1-4, with 9 nucleotides matching TRBD1. The CDR3, as DNA: TGCGCCAGCAGCAGGGGGACAGGGCGCCATGAAAAACTGTTTTTT. This translates into CASSRGTGRHEKLFF.